One and the same sample provided the 21 T cell receptor beta chains below, sequenced in a study of blood T cell repertoires in COVID-19. Sequenced by immunoSEQ multiplex PCR; TCRdb stores in-frame clones only, minus some. Among under 200,000 clones listed, around 85% were seen once. The material sequenced was peripheral blood. The receptors come from a woman over 75 with acute or convalescent COVID-19.

The chain couples TRBV15 to TRBJ2-5, with D perhaps matching TRBD2 (5 bases). The V gene's germline CDR1 is LNHNV and CDR2 YYDKDF (reference sequence). V lost 0 bases to trimming and J lost 7 bases, with 18 bases between them. There are 16 residues in the CDR3. This CDR3 is CATSREPSGGSGTQYF. The DNA for the CDR3 is TGTGCCACCAGCAGAGAGCCCAGCGGTGGGTCTGGGACCCAGTACTTC.

A note on this clone: One junction end disagrees with the germline gene, perhaps due to a read error. V gene TRBV2 combines with J gene TRBJ1-1; D is unresolved. CDR1 and CDR2 (germline): SNHLY, FYNNEI. The CDR3 is made up of 15 amino acids. The CDR3 nucleotides are TGTGCCAGCAGAGAAGCTTCGGGGTTGAACACTGAAGCTTTCTTT. Protein product: CASREASGLNTEAFF. The whole variable domain, remainder taken from reference TRBV2 and TRBJ1-1, is EPEVTQTPSHQVTQMGQEVILRCVPISNHLYFYWYRQILGQKVEFLVSFYNNEISEKSEIFDDQFSVERPDGSNFTLKIRSTKLEDSAMYFCASREASGLNTEAFFGQGTRLTVV.

The V and J genes are TRBV5-6 and TRBJ2-3, with D possibly being TRBD2 (6 bases). Trimming pared 5 bases from V and 6 bases from J, leaving 13 bases between. The CDR3 contains 13 residues. In germline, CDR1 is SGHDT, CDR2 YYEEEE. CDR3 coding DNA: TGTGCCAGCAGAGATGGCGGGAAGGATACGCAGTATTTT. This codes for CASRDGGKDTQYF.

The chain employs TRBV18 and TRBJ2-3; D gene ambiguous. With 3 bases removed from V and 0 bases from J, the gap between germline ends came to 13 bases. Germline V lookup: CDR1 KGHSH, CDR2 LQKENI. CDR3 length equals 16 residues. As DNA, the CDR3 is TGTGCCAGCTCACCGGCAGGTTTTACTAGCACAGATACGCAGTATTTT. Amino acids: CASSPAGFTSTDTQYF.

The chain combines TRBV11-2 with TRBJ1-5; tentatively, D is TRBD1 (5 bases). V was cut by 6 bases and J by 6 bases, with 18 bases left in between. Germline V gives CDR1 SGHAT, CDR2 FQNNGV. CDR3 length: 15 amino acids. CDR3 bases: TGTGCCAGCAGTAAAACTCGGGGGGTTGGTCAGCCCCAGCATTTT. It yields the protein CASSKTRGVGQPQHF.

The chain combines TRBV3-1 (or the pseudogene TRBV3-2) with TRBJ1-2; D not certain. This CDR3 is 17 amino acids long. The germline V gene has CDR1 LGHDT and CDR2 YNNKEL (reference sequence). Trimming cost V 9 bases and J 2 bases, with 25 bases left between them. The CDR3 loop reads CARFSIPSSAGNYGYTF. For the CDR3, the DNA is TGTGCCAGATTTTCAATTCCCAGCTCCGCGGGCAACTATGGCTACACCTTC.

The chain is built from TRBV4-1 and TRBJ1-2, with D uncertain. Trimming removed 4 bases at V and 0 bases at J, with 12 bases between. From germline, CDR1 is MGHRA and CDR2 YSYEKL. The CDR3 spans 15 residues. Here the CDR3 reads CASSLDFRANYGYTF. The DNA of the CDR3 is TGCGCCAGCAGCCTAGACTTCCGAGCTAACTATGGCTACACCTTC.

V gene TRBV7-2 combines with J gene TRBJ1-1; weak D call: TRBD1 (5 bases). The CDR3 totals 14 residues. With 0 bases removed from V and 8 bases from J, the gap between germline ends came to 13 bases. Germline loops: CDR1 SGHTA, CDR2 FQGNSA. The CDR3 nucleotides read TGTGCCAGCAGCTTAGCGGCGGCGGGGGGGGAAGCTTTCTTT. This codes for CASSLAAAGGEAFF.

V is TRBV5-1 and J is TRBJ2-3; the match to TRBD1 covers 7 bases. This CDR3 has 18 residues. CDR1 and CDR2 from the germline V gene are SGHRS and YFSETQ. V lost 4 bases and J lost 4; bases outside the gene matches: 18. DNA for the CDR3: TGCGCCAGCAGCACCAATCATCCCCGGGACAGACAATCAGATACGCAGTATTTT. This sequence encodes CASSTNHPRDRQSDTQYF.

This clone was counted a few times. Here the CDR3 DNA reads TGCGCCAGCAGGGGATGGACTAGCGGATCCCAAGAGACCCAGTACTTC. It specifies CASRGWTSGSQETQYF. The J gene is TRBJ2-5, the V gene TRBV5-1, with 10 bases lining up with TRBD2. CDR3 length: 16 amino acids. The V segment lost 5 bases and the J segment 1 base; nucleotides outside the gene matches: 8. Per germline, CDR1 SGHRS and CDR2 YFSETQ.

The V call is TRBV9, the J call TRBJ2-2; TRBD2 aligns across 10 bases. The CDR3 is 17 amino acids. After removal of 0 bases from V and 6 bases from J, the junction contained 8 bases not matched to a gene. Germline loops: CDR1 SGDLS, CDR2 YYNGEE. CDR3 residues: CASSVEGSGGAAGELFF. CDR3 nucleotide sequence: TGTGCCAGCAGCGTAGAAGGGAGCGGGGGGGCCGCCGGGGAGCTGTTTTTT.

The rearrangement links TRBV5-1 to TRBJ2-1, with D perhaps matching TRBD1 (7 bases). Germline V gives CDR1 SGHRS, CDR2 YFSETQ. This CDR3 has 15 amino acids. Trimming took 0 bases from V and 6 from J, leaving 13 bases between them. CDR3 bases: TGCGCCAGCAGCTTGGGGCAGGGGGGCGTCAATGAGCAGTTCTTC. Protein sequence: CASSLGQGGVNEQFF.

This sequence joins TRBV5-1 and TRBJ2-2; 7 positions agree with TRBD2. The CDR3 runs 14 residues. The trim removed 5 bases at V and 7 bases at J, leaving 8 bases unmatched. The germline CDR1 and CDR2 sequences are SGHRS and YFSETQ. CDR3 sequence: CASRPGGFGGELFF. In DNA, the CDR3 is TGCGCCAGCAGGCCGGGAGGCTTCGGCGGGGAGCTGTTTTTT.

The chain is built from TRBV5-1 and TRBJ1-1; 7 bases fit TRBD1. Germline V gene sequence: CDR1 SGHRS, CDR2 YFSETQ. The CDR3 contains 15 residues. Germline trimming cut 4 bases from V and 3 bases from J; bases unmatched to any gene: 9. Here the CDR3 reads CASSPDPTGDTEAFF. In DNA, the CDR3 is TGCGCCAGCAGCCCGGACCCAACAGGGGACACTGAAGCTTTCTTT.

The V and J genes are TRBV5-1 and TRBJ2-1, with D possibly being TRBD1 (6 bases). The CDR3 sequence is 15 residues long. Between the trimmed V and J ends, which lost 4 bases and 4 bases, there was a span of 15 bases. The germline V gene encodes CDR1 SGHRS and CDR2 YFSETQ. For the CDR3, the DNA is TGCGCCAGCAGCGCCCTTAGGGGGTCGTACAATGAGCAGTTCTTC. Its protein product is CASSALRGSYNEQFF.

The rearrangement links TRBV11-2 to TRBJ2-7, with TRBD2 as a possible D gene (7 bases). CDR1 is SGHAT, CDR2 FQNNGV, per germline. The CDR3 is 15 residues long. V was shortened by 1 base and J by 0 bases, with 10 bases between the two germline ends. CDR3 in DNA: TGTGCCAGCAGCTTAGGGCGGGGGCTCTCCTACGAGCAGTACTTC. Residues: CASSLGRGLSYEQYF.

The V call is TRBV5-6, the J call TRBJ2-7, with D possibly matching TRBD2 (6 bases). V shed 0 bases and J shed 6 bases, with 7 bases lying between them. The germline CDR1 and CDR2 sequences are SGHDT and YYEEEE. The CDR3 has 12 amino acids. The CDR3 nucleotides are TGTGCCAGCAGCTTGGGGAGGGGCGAGCAGTACTTC. Residues: CASSLGRGEQYF. Full variable domain (remainder filled in from reference TRBV5-6 and TRBJ2-7): DAGVTQSPTHLIKTRGQQVTLRCSPKSGHDTVSWYQQALGQGPQFIFQYYEEEERQRGNFPDRFSGHQFPNYSSELNVNALLLGDSALYLCASSLGRGEQYFGPGTRLTVT.

The J gene is TRBJ1-2, the V gene TRBV19; D is unresolved. From germline, CDR1 is LNHDA and CDR2 SQIVND (reference sequence). The CDR3 sequence is 13 residues long. Trimming cost V 5 bases and J 5 bases, with 12 bases left between them. The CDR3 bases are TGTGCCAGTAGTTCGGGGTGGAGGTATGGCTACACCTTC. This translates into CASSSGWRYGYTF.

The CDR3 reads CASSLVPPGETQYF. The CDR3, as DNA: TGTGCCAGCAGCTTAGTCCCTCCCGGGGAGACCCAGTACTTC. The gene calls are TRBV7-2 and TRBJ2-5; no firm D call. In germline, CDR1 is SGHTA, CDR2 FQGNSA. Trimming took 1 base from V and 5 from J, leaving 11 bases between them. CDR3 length: 14 residues.

This chain joins TRBV12-3 or TRBV12-4 and TRBJ1-1; D call uncertain. This CDR3 comprises 13 residues. Trimming removed 5 bases at V and 8 bases at J, with 15 bases between. CDR3 loop: CASSLRGGWEAFF. CDR3 DNA: TGTGCCAGCAGTCTCCGAGGCGGGTGGGAAGCTTTCTTT.

The rearrangement links TRBV11-2 to TRBJ1-4; the match to TRBD1 covers 9 bases. V lost 4 bases, J lost 5 bases, and 8 bases stayed unmatched. Germline assignment: CDR1 SGHAT and CDR2 FQNNGV. This CDR3 has 16 amino acids. CDR3 amino acids: CASSSRGQGGNEKLFF. Here the CDR3 DNA reads TGTGCCAGCAGCTCCAGGGGACAGGGAGGGAATGAAAAACTGTTTTTT.